Presented here are 22 T cell receptor beta chains from one specimen sequenced in a study of cytomegalovirus exposure and HLA in healthy donors. The PCR made use of 60 Vbeta and 13 Jbeta primers. Clones were sequenced by immunoSEQ multiplex PCR, and TCRdb holds only the in-frame ones, with some missing. The sample includes 90,000 to 130,000 clones, about 73% of them seen just once. The specimen sequenced was PBMCs. The receptors come from a young woman in good health and CMV-seronegative.

This chain uses TRBV7-9 with TRBJ2-5, with 8 positions matching TRBD2. The germline CDR1 and CDR2 sequences are SEHNR and FQNEAQ (reference sequence). V lost 7 bases, J lost 2 bases, and 12 bases stayed unmatched. This CDR3 comprises 16 residues. The CDR3 loop is CASTRKTGLGQETQYF. The CDR3 nucleotides read TGTGCCAGCACAAGAAAGACGGGACTAGGTCAAGAGACCCAGTACTTC.

This clone was seen more than once but under ten times. The CDR3, as DNA: TGTGCCAGCAGCTCACAGGTCGGGGGACCACCACACTATGGCTACACCTTC. It specifies CASSSQVGGPPHYGYTF. J is TRBJ1-2 and V is TRBV7-2, with D possibly TRBD1 on 5 matching bases. Trimming left V 4 bases short and J 3 bases short, with 21 bases between. Germline CDR1 SGHTA, CDR2 FQGNSA. The CDR3 length is 17 residues.

The V gene is TRBV7-6, the J gene TRBJ2-7; no reliable D call. Germline assignment: CDR1 SGHVS and CDR2 FNYEAQ. Trimming left V 5 bases short and J 2 bases short, with 10 bases between. The length of the CDR3 is 13 residues. In DNA, the CDR3 is TGTGCCAGCAGCGAAACAGAGACCTACGAGCAGTACTTC. It translates to CASSETETYEQYF.

This clone appeared once. Other nucleotide sequences from this sample produce the same CDR3. CDR3 sequence (DNA): TGTGCCAGCAGCTTAGCCGGGAACTACAATGAGCAGTTCTTC. This codes for CASSLAGNYNEQFF. The rearrangement links TRBV7-9 to TRBJ2-1; TRBD2 is a possible D gene (5 bases). With 0 bases removed from V and 3 bases from J, the gap between germline ends came to 6 bases. There are 14 residues in the CDR3. Looked up from germline, CDR1 is SEHNR and CDR2 is FQNEAQ (reference sequence).

V usage is TRBV4-1 and J usage is TRBJ2-3; 10 nucleotides line up with TRBD1. The CDR3 contains 16 residues. Trimming removed 2 bases from V and 4 bases from J; junction bases left unmatched: 6. Germline CDR1 and CDR2: MGHRA and YSYEKL. CDR3 protein: CASSQPGQGQADTQYF. In DNA, the CDR3 is TGCGCCAGCAGCCAACCGGGACAGGGGCAGGCAGATACGCAGTATTTT.

This chain connects TRBV4-2 to TRBJ1-2; 10 bases fit TRBD1. The V gene end was trimmed by 0 bases and the J gene end by 4 bases; junction bases not matched to a gene: 5. Germline V gene sequence: CDR1 LGHNA, CDR2 YNFKEQ. The CDR3 spans 16 residues. The CDR3 DNA reads TGTGCCAGCAGCCAAGACCTGACAGGGGGCGGCTATGGCTACACCTTC. It encodes CASSQDLTGGGYGYTF.

The V and J genes are TRBV7-2 and TRBJ1-5; D remains unclear. From germline, CDR1 is SGHTA and CDR2 FQGNSA. V lost 6 bases to trimming and J lost 8 bases, with 11 bases between them. The CDR3 spans 12 residues. The CDR3 loop reads CASRRIGEPQHF. The CDR3 coding sequence is TGTGCCAGCAGACGAATCGGGGAGCCCCAGCATTTT.

V and J are TRBV6-6 and TRBJ2-4, with D hard to call. Trimming took 5 bases from V and 0 from J, leaving 5 bases between them. The CDR3 consists of 13 residues. Per germline, CDR1 MNHNY and CDR2 SVGAGI (reference sequence). In DNA, the CDR3 is TGTGCCAGCAGTAGCCAAGCCAAAAACATTCAGTACTTC. This sequence encodes CASSSQAKNIQYF.

In its sample, this clone was seen a few times. V usage is TRBV4-3 and J usage is TRBJ1-6; D not certain. The length of the CDR3 is 15 residues. Germline V CDR1 and CDR2: LGHNA, YSLEER. Trimming shortened V by 1 base and J by 10 bases, and 14 bases separated the two germline ends. The CDR3 spells CASSQGGGRNSPLHF. Here the CDR3 DNA reads TGCGCCAGCAGCCAAGGGGGAGGGAGGAACTCACCCCTCCACTTT.

This rearrangement joins TRBV7-2 to TRBJ1-5; possibly TRBD1 for D (6 bases). The CDR3 spans 17 residues. Germline V gene data show CDR1 as SGHTA and CDR2 as FQGNSA. With 6 bases removed from V and 0 bases from J, the gap between germline ends came to 18 bases. Here the CDR3 DNA reads TGTGCCAGCAGTAAGAACGCAGGGGTTTATAGCAATCAGCCCCAGCATTTT. Its translation: CASSKNAGVYSNQPQHF.

The V gene is TRBV6-1, the J gene TRBJ2-5; tentative D call: TRBD1 (6 bases). Trimming left V 3 bases short and J 5 bases short, with 16 bases between. There are 15 residues in the CDR3. Germline CDR1 and CDR2: MNHNS and SASEGT. This CDR3 is CASSEGAGEWETQYF. For the CDR3, the DNA is TGTGCCAGCAGTGAGGGGGCAGGGGAATGGGAGACCCAGTACTTC.

The chain has TRBV5-1 and TRBJ1-2, with unresolved D. The CDR3 loop spans 13 amino acids. Trimming cost V 4 bases and J 5 bases, with 12 bases left between them. From germline, CDR1 is SGHRS and CDR2 YFSETQ. The CDR3 sequence is CASSPVGEYGYTF. The CDR3 nucleotides are TGCGCCAGCAGCCCCGTCGGGGAATATGGCTACACCTTC.

This rearrangement joins TRBV11-2 to TRBJ2-3; a possible D gene is TRBD2 (5 bases). The CDR3 runs 15 residues. Germline V lookup: CDR1 SGHAT, CDR2 FQNNGV. Trimming took 0 bases from V and 2 from J, leaving 9 bases between them. CDR3 region: CASSLDLLVTDTQYF. DNA of the CDR3: TGTGCCAGCAGCTTAGATCTACTAGTCACAGATACGCAGTATTTT.

This sequence joins TRBV5-1 and TRBJ1-1, with D possibly being TRBD1 (5 bases). Germline lookup yields CDR1 SGHRS and CDR2 YFSETQ. Trimming left V 0 bases short and J 4 bases short, with 10 bases between. The CDR3 is made up of 14 amino acids. The CDR3 sequence is CASSLAIGGTEAFF. In nucleotides, the CDR3 is TGCGCCAGCAGCTTGGCCATCGGGGGCACTGAAGCTTTCTTT.

The chain uses TRBV13 and TRBJ1-2; D possibly corresponds to TRBD1 (5 bases). The CDR3 covers 13 residues. The V gene lost 5 bases and the J gene lost 1 base, with 8 bases spanning the gap. Per the germline V gene, CDR1 is PRHDT and CDR2 is FYEKMQ (reference sequence). Written as DNA, the CDR3 is TGTGCCAGCAGCCTGCAGGGTAACTATGGCTACACCTTC. It codes for CASSLQGNYGYTF.

V gene TRBV30 combines with J gene TRBJ2-2, with D maybe TRBD2 (5 bases). V lost 2 bases and J 7 bases, leaving 14 bases between the germline ends. Germline-derived CDR1 and CDR2 are GTSNPN and SVGIG (reference sequence). CDR3 length equals 14 residues. The CDR3 loop is CAWSRVSADGELFF. The CDR3 DNA reads as TGTGCCTGGAGTCGAGTTAGCGCGGACGGGGAGCTGTTTTTT.

The chain has TRBV9 and TRBJ2-2, with D possibly TRBD2 on 6 matching bases. The germline V gene has CDR1 SGDLS and CDR2 YYNGEE. The CDR3 has 19 amino acids. V lost 4 bases and J 2 bases, leaving 24 bases between the germline ends. CDR3: CASSPSAGPGLLNTGELFF. DNA of the CDR3: TGTGCCAGCAGCCCCTCGGCCGGACCGGGACTTTTAAACACCGGGGAGCTGTTTTTT.

The chain links TRBV30 to TRBJ1-2; D gene ambiguous. CDR1 is GTSNPN and CDR2 is SVGIG in the germline V gene (reference sequence). The CDR3 is 13 amino acids. V was cut by 0 bases and J by 8 bases, with 13 bases left in between. The CDR3 region is CAWSVRSGVGYTF. The CDR3 nucleotides are TGTGCCTGGAGTGTACGGTCCGGGGTCGGCTACACCTTC. Drawing the rest from reference TRBV30 and TRBJ1-2, the complete variable domain is SQTIHQWPATLVQPVGSPLSLECTVEGTSNPNLYWYRQAAGRGLQLLFYSVGIGQISSEVPQNLSASRPQDRQFILSSKKLLLSDSGFYLCAWSVRSGVGYTFGSGTRLTVV.

The J gene is TRBJ1-2, the V gene TRBV10-3; 9 bases map to TRBD1. Germline V CDR1 and CDR2: ENHRY, SYGVKD. J lost 2 bases, V lost 2 bases, and 9 bases had no gene match. This CDR3 region has 17 residues. CDR3 region: CAISENPGQGANYGYTF. CDR3 sequence (DNA): TGTGCCATCAGTGAGAATCCGGGACAGGGTGCGAACTATGGCTACACCTTC.

This clone has only one observation. The V call is TRBV4-2, the J call TRBJ1-2, with TRBD1 matching 8 bases. There are 16 residues in the CDR3. The germline gives CDR1 LGHNA, CDR2 YNFKEQ. V shed 1 base, J shed 4 bases, and the junction held 8 bases outside the gene matches. The CDR3 sequence is CASSQAGTGDRYGYTF. DNA of the CDR3: TGTGCCAGCAGCCAAGCAGGGACAGGTGATCGCTATGGCTACACCTTC.

This chain connects TRBV6-1 to TRBJ2-3; weak D call: TRBD2 (7 bases). V was clipped by 8 bases and J by 5 bases, with 17 bases between them. CDR3 length equals 14 residues. Per germline, CDR1 MNHNS and CDR2 SASEGT. CDR3 region: CASEGGGPGDTQYF. CDR3 bases: TGTGCCAGCGAAGGGGGAGGGCCTGGAGATACGCAGTATTTT.

The chain joins TRBV9 to TRBJ2-2; 9 positions match TRBD1. The V segment lost 8 bases and the J segment 7 bases; nucleotides outside the gene matches: 6. This CDR3 has 13 residues. Germline V gives CDR1 SGDLS, CDR2 YYNGEE. The CDR3 loop is CASRTGVSGELFF. For the CDR3, the DNA is TGTGCCAGTCGGACAGGGGTCAGCGGGGAGCTGTTTTTT.